This T cell receptor beta chain was captured in a study of blood T cells in healthy people across ages. Points from the study as a whole: No conclusive comparison of naive versus antigen-experienced cells was possible with unsorted PBMCs.

Notes on this clonotype: What it binds is not known.

The use of a sample-barcoded 5' primer and a J-beta primer mix characterized a second PCR of roughly 6 to 12 cycles. From the 5' RACE reads, TCRdb called clonotypes with MiXCR, one entry per CDR3 protein. The table lists hundreds of thousands of distinct CDR3 sequences, approximately 55% of them singletons, with approximately 40% in the top ten. The clonotype was recovered from an elderly man in good health. Material: blood.

The CDR3 region has the DNA TGCAGCGTTGAAGGGCGGGGGCGCGGCACCGGGGAGCTGTTTTTT. It yields the protein CSVEGRGRGTGELFF. The chain is built from TRBV29-1 and TRBJ2-2; D may be TRBD2 (7 bases). This CDR3 contains 15 residues. The V end lost 1 base, the J end lost 4 bases, and 13 bases lay between the germline ends. In germline, CDR1 is SQVTM, CDR2 ANQGSEA.